Detailed here is one TCR beta chain. The record originates from a study of T cell responses to AZD1222 COVID-19 vaccine. Germline V gives CDR1 MNHEY, CDR2 SVGAGI. The CDR3 is made up of 15 amino acids. Trimming took off 6 bases at V and 5 bases at J, with 17 bases between the two ends. Method: immunoSEQ multiplex PCR; TCRdb's copy keeps in-frame clones and lacks some. The data contain some 190,000 clones, around 94% of them singletons. Sequencing used peripheral blood, obtained 28 days after the second dose of the MenACWY control vaccine. The TCR sequence derives from an adult who received the MenACWY meningococcal vaccine as a control. This chain links TRBV6-5 with TRBJ1-3, with TRBD1 as a possible D gene (6 bases). CDR3 loop: CASRIGTRGRNTIYF. CDR3 sequence (DNA): TGTGCCAGCAGGATCGGGACAAGGGGAAGAAACACCATATATTTT.